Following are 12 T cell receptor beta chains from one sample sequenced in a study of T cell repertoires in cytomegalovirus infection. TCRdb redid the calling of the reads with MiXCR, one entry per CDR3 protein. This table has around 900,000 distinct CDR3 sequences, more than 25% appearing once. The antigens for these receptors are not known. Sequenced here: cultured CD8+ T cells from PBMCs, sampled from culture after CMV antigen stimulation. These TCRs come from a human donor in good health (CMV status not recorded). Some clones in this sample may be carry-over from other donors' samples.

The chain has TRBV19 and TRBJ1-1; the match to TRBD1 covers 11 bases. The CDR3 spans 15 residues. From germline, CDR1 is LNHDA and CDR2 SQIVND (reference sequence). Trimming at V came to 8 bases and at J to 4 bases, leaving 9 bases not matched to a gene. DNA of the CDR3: TGTGCCAGTCGGTGGGGACAGGGGGTGGGCACTGAAGCTTTCTTT. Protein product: CASRWGQGVGTEAFF.

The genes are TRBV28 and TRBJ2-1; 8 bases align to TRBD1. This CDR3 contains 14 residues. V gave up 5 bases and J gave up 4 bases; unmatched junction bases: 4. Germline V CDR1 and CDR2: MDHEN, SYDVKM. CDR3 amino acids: CASSPDREYNEQFF. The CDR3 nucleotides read TGTGCCAGCAGTCCGGACAGGGAGTACAATGAGCAGTTCTTC.

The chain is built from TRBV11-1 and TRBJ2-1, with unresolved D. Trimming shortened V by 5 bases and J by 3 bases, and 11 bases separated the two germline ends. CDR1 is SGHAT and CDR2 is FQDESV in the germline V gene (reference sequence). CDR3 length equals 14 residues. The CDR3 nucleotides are TGTGCCAGCAGCACCCCAGAGTTCTACAATGAGCAGTTCTTC. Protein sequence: CASSTPEFYNEQFF. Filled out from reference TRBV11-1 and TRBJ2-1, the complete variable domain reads EAEVAQSPRYKITEKSQAVAFWCDPISGHATLYWYRQILGQGPELLVQFQDESVVDDSQLPKDRFSAERLKGVDSTLKIQPAELGDSAMYLCASSTPEFYNEQFFGPGTRLTVL.

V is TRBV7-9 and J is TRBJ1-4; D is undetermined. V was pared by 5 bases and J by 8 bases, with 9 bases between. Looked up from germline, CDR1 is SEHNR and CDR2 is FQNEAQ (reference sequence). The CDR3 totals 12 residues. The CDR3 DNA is TGTGCCAGCAGCCCGATTCGGGAAAAACTGTTTTTT. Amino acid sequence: CASSPIREKLFF.

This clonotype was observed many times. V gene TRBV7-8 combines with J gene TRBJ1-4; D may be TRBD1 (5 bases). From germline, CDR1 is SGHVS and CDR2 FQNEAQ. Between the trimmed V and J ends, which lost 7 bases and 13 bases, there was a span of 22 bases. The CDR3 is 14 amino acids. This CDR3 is CASTTRRGNEGLFF. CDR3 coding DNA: TGTGCCAGCACCACCCGAAGGGGTAATGAGGGACTGTTTTTT.

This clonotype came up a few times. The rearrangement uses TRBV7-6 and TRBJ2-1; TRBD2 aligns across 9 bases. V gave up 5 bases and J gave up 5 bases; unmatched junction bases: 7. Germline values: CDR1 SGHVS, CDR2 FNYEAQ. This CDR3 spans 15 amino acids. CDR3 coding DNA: TGTGCCAGCAGCCCCGGGACTAGCAGCAACAATGAGCAGTTCTTC. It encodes CASSPGTSSNNEQFF. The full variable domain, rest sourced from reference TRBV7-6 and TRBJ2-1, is GAGVSQSPRYKVTKRGQDVALRCDPISGHVSLYWYRQALGQGPEFLTYFNYEAQQDKSGLPNDRFSAERPEGSISTLTIQRTEQRDSAMYRCASSPGTSSNNEQFFGPGTRLTVL.

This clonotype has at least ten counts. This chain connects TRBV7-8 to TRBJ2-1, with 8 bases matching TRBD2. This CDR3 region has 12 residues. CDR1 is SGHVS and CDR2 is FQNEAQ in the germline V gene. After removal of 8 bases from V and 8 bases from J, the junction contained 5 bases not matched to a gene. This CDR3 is CASHGGDYEQFF. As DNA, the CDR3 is TGTGCCAGCCACGGGGGGGACTATGAGCAGTTCTTC.

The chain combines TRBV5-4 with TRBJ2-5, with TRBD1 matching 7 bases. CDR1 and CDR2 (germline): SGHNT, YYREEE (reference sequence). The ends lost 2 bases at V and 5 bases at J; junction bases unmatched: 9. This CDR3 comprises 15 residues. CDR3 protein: CASSLVKGARETQYF. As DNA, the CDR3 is TGTGCCAGCAGCTTAGTGAAGGGGGCGCGGGAGACCCAGTACTTC.

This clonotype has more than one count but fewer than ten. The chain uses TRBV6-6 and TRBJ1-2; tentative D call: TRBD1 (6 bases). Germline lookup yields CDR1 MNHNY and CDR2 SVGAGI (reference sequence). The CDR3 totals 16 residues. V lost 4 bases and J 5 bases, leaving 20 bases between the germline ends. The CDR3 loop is CASSSLLGGAGYGYTF. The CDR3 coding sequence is TGTGCCAGCAGTTCCTTGTTGGGGGGCGCGGGTTATGGCTACACCTTC.

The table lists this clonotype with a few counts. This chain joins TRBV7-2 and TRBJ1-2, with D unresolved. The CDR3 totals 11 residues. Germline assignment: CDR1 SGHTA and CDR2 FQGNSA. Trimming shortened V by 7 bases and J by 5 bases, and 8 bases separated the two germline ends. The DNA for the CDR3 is TGTGCCAGCAAAACGGTTTATGGCTACACCTTC. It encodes CASKTVYGYTF.

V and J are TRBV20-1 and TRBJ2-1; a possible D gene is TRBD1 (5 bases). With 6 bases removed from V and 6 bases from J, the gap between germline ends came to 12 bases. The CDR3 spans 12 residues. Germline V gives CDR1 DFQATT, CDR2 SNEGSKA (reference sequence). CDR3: CSALGALNEQFF. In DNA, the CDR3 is TGCAGTGCCCTTGGGGCGCTCAATGAGCAGTTCTTC.

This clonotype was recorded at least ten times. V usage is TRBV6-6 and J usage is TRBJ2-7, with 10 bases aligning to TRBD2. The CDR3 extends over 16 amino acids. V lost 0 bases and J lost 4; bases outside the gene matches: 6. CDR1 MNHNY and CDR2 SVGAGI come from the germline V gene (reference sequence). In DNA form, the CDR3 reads TGTGCCAGCAGTTACTCGACTAGCGGGTCAGCATACGAGCAGTACTTC. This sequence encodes CASSYSTSGSAYEQYF.